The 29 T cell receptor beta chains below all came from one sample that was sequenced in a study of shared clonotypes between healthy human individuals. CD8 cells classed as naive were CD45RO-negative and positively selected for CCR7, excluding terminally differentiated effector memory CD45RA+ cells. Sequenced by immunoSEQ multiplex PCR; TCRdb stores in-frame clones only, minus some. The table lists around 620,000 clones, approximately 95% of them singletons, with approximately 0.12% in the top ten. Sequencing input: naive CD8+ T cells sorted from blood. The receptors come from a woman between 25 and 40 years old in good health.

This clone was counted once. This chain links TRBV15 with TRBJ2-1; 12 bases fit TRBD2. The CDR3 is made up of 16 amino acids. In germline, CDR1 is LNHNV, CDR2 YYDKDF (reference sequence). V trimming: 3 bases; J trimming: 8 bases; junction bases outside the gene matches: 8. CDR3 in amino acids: CATSSSLAGGPDEQFF. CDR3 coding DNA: TGTGCCACCAGCAGTTCCCTAGCGGGAGGGCCGGATGAGCAGTTCTTC.

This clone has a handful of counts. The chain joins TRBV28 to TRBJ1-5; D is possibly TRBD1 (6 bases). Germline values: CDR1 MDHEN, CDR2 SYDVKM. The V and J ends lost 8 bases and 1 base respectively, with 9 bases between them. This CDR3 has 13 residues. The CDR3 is CASAQGSNQPQHF. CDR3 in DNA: TGTGCCAGCGCTCAGGGGAGCAATCAGCCCCAGCATTTT.

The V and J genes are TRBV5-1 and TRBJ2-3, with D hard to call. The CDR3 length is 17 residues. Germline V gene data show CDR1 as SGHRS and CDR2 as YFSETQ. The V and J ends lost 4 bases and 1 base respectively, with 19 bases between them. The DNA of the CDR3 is TGCGCCAGCAGCACCCAGACGGACCGGGCGGGCACAGATACGCAGTATTTT. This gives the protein CASSTQTDRAGTDTQYF.

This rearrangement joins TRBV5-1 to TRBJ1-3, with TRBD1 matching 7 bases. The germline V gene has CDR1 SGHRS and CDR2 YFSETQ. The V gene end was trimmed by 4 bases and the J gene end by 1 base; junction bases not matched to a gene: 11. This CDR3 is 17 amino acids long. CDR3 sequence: CASSLDPTGLSGNTIYF. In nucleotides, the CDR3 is TGCGCCAGCAGCCTAGACCCGACAGGGCTGTCTGGAAACACCATATATTTT.

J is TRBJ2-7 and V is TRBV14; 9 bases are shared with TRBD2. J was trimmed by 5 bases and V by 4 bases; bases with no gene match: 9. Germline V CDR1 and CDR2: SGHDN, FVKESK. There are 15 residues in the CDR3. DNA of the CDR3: TGTGCCAGCAGCCTAGTAGCGGGGGCCTGGGACGAGCAGTACTTC. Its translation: CASSLVAGAWDEQYF.

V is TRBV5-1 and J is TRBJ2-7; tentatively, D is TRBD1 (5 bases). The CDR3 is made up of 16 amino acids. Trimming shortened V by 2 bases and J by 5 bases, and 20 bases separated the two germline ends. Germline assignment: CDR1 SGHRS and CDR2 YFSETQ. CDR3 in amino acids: CASSLHPGSGNNEQYF. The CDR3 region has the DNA TGCGCCAGCAGCTTACATCCTGGGTCAGGGAACAACGAGCAGTACTTC.

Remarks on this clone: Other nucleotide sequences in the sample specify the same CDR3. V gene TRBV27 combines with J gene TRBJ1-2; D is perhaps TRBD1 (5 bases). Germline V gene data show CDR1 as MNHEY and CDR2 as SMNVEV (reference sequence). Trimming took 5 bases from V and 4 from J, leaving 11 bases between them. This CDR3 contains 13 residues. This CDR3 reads CASSPGGGYGYTF. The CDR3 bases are TGTGCCAGCAGTCCCGGGGGGGGCTATGGCTACACCTTC.

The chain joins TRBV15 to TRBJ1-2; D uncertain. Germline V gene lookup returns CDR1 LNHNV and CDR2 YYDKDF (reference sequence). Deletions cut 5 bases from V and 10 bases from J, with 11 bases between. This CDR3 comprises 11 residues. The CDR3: CATSVGPDYTF. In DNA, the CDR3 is TGTGCCACCAGCGTCGGCCCGGACTACACCTTC.

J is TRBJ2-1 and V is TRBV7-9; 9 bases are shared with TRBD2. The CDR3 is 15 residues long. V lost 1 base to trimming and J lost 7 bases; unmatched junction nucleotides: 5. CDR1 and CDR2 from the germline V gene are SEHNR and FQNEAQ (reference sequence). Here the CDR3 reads CASSLGTSDGNEQFF. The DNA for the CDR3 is TGTGCCAGCAGCTTAGGGACTAGCGACGGGAATGAGCAGTTCTTC.

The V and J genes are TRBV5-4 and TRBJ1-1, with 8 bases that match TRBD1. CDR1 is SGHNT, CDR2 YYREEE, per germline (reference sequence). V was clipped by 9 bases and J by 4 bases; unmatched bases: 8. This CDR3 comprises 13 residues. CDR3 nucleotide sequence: TGTGCCACCTTTACAGGGGGAGGCACTGAAGCTTTCTTT. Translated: CATFTGGGTEAFF.

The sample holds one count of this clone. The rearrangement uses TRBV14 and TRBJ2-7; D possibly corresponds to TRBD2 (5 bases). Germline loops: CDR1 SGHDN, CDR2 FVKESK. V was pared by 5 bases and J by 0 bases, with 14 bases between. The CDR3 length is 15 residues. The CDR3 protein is CASSGPGFGSYEQYF. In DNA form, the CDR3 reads TGTGCCAGCAGCGGACCGGGATTCGGCTCCTACGAGCAGTACTTC.

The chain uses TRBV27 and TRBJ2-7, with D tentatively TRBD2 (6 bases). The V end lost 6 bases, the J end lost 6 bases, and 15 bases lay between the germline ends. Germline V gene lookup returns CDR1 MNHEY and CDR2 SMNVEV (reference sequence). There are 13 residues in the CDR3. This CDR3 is CASSRDSSFEQYF. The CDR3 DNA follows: TGTGCCAGCAGCCGGGACTCTTCGTTCGAGCAGTACTTC.

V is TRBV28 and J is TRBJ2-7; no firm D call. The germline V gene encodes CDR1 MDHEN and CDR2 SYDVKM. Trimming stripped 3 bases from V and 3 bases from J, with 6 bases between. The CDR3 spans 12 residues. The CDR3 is CASSFQGYEQYF. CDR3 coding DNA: TGTGCCAGCAGTTTCCAAGGCTACGAGCAGTACTTC. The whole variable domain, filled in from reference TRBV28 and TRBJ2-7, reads DVKVTQSSRYLVKRTGEKVFLECVQDMDHENMFWYRQDPGLGLRLIYFSYDVKMKEKGDIPEGYSVSREKKERFSLILESASTNQTSMYLCASSFQGYEQYFGPGTRLTVT.

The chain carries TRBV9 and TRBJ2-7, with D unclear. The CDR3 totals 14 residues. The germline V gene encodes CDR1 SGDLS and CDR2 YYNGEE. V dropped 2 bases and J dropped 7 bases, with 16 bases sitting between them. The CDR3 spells CASSVEEELGEQYF. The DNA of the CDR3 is TGTGCCAGCAGCGTTGAGGAAGAATTGGGGGAGCAGTACTTC.

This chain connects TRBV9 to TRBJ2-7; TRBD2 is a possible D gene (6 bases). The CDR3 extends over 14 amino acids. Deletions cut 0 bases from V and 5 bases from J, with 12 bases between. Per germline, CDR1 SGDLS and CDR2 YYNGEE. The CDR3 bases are TGTGCCAGCAGCGTAGGGGGCGGGACCCACGAGCAGTACTTC. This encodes CASSVGGGTHEQYF.

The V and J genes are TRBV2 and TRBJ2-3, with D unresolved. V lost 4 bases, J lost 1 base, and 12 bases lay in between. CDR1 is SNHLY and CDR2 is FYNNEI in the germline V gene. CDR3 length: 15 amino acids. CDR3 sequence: CASSGLEVGTDTQYF. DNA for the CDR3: TGTGCCAGCAGTGGGCTAGAGGTTGGCACAGATACGCAGTATTTT.

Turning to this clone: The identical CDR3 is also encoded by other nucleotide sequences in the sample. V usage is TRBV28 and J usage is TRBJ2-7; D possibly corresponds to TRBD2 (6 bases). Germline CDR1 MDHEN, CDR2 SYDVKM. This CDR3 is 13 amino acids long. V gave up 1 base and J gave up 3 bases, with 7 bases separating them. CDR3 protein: CASSLFGGYEQYF. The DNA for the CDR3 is TGTGCCAGCAGTTTATTCGGGGGCTACGAGCAGTACTTC.

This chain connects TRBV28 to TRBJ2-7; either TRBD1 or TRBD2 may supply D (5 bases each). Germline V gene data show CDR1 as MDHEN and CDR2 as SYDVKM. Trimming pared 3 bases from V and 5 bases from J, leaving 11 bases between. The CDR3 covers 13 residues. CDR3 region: CASSFEGSDEQYF. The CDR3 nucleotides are TGTGCCAGCAGTTTCGAGGGGTCCGACGAGCAGTACTTC.

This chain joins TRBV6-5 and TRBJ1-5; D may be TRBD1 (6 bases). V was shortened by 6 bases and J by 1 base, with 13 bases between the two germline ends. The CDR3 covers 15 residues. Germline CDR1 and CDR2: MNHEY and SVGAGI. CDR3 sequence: CASRGGQGSNQPQHF. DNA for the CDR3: TGTGCCAGCAGGGGGGGGCAGGGGAGCAATCAGCCCCAGCATTTT.

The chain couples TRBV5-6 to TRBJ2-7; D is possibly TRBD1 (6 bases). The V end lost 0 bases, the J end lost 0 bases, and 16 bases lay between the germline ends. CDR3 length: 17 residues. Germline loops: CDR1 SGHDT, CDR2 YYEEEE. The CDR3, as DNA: TGTGCCAGCAGCTTGGGGGGGACACTCTCTCTCTCCTACGAGCAGTACTTC. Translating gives CASSLGGTLSLSYEQYF. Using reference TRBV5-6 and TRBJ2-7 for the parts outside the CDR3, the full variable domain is DAGVTQSPTHLIKTRGQQVTLRCSPKSGHDTVSWYQQALGQGPQFIFQYYEEEERQRGNFPDRFSGHQFPNYSSELNVNALLLGDSALYLCASSLGGTLSLSYEQYFGPGTRLTVT.

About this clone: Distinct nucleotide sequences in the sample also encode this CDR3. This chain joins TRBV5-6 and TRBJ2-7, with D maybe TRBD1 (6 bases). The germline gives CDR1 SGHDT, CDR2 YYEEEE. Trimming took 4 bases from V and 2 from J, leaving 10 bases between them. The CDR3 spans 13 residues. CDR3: CASSQGQTYEQYF. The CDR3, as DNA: TGTGCCAGCAGCCAGGGACAAACCTACGAGCAGTACTTC. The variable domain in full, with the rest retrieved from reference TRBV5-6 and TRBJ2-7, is DAGVTQSPTHLIKTRGQQVTLRCSPKSGHDTVSWYQQALGQGPQFIFQYYEEEERQRGNFPDRFSGHQFPNYSSELNVNALLLGDSALYLCASSQGQTYEQYFGPGTRLTVT.

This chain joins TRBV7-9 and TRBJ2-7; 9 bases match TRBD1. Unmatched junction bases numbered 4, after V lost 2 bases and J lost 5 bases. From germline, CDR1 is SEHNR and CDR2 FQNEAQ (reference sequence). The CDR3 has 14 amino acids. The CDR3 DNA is TGTGCCAGCAGCTTATTACAGGGGGCCAACGAGCAGTACTTC. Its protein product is CASSLLQGANEQYF.

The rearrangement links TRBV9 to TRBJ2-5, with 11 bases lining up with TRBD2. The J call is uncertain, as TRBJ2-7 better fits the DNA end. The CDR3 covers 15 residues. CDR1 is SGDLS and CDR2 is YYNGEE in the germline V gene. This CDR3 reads CASSVSSGGAYEQYF. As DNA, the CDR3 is TGTGCCAGCAGCGTAAGTAGCGGGGGGGCCTACGAGCAGTACTTC.

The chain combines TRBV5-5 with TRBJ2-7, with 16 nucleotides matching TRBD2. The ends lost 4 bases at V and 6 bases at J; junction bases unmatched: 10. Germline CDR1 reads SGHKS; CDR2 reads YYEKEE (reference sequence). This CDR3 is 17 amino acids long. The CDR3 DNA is TGTGCCAGCAGCCCGGGACTAGCGGGAGGGACGTGGAGCGAGCAGTACTTC. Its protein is CASSPGLAGGTWSEQYF.

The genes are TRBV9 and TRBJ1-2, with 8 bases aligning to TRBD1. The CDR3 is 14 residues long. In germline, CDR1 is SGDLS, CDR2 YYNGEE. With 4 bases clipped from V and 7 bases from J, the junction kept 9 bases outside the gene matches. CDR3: CASSPRTGNLGYTF. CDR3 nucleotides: TGTGCCAGCAGCCCACGGACAGGGAATCTTGGCTACACCTTC. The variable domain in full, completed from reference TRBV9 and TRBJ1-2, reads DSGVTQTPKHLITATGQRVTLRCSPRSGDLSVYWYQQSLDQGLQFLIQYYNGEERAKGNILERFSAQQFPDLHSELNLSSLELGDSALYFCASSPRTGNLGYTFGSGTRLTVV.

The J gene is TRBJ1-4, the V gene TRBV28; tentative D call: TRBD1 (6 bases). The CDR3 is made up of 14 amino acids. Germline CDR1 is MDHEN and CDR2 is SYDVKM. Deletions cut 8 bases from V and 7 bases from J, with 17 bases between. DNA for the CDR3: TGTGCCAGCCGACACAGGGAACGGGGTGAAAAACTGTTTTTT. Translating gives CASRHRERGEKLFF.

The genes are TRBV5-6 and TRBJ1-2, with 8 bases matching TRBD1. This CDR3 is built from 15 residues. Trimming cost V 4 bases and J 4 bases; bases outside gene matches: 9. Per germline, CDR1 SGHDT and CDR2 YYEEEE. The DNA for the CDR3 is TGTGCCAGCAGCCCCACGACAGGGGTCCTCTATGGCTACACCTTC. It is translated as CASSPTTGVLYGYTF.

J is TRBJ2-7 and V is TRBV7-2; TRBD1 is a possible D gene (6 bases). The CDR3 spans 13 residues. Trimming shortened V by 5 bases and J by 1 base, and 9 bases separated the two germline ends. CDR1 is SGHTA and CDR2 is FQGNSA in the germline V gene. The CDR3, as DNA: TGTGCCAGCAGCCCAACAGGGTCCTACGAGCAGTACTTC. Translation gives CASSPTGSYEQYF. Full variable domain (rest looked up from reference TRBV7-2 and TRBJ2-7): GAGVSQSPSNKVTEKGKDVELRCDPISGHTALYWYRQSLGQGLEFLIYFQGNSAPDKSGLPSDRFSAERTGGSVSTLTIQRTQQEDSAVYLCASSPTGSYEQYFGPGTRLTVT.

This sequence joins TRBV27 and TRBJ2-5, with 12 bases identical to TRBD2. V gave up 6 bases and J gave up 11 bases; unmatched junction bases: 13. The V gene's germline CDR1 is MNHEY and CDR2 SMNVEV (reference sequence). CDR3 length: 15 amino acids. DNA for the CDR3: TGTGCCAGCAGCGTGACTAGCGGGAGAGGTCTGGAGCAGTACTTC. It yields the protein CASSVTSGRGLEQYF.